The present TCR beta chain was sequenced within a study of CD8 T cells in ankylosing spondylitis. One entry per CDR3 protein results from TCRdb running MiXCR on the 5' RACE reads. The table records about 300,000 distinct CDR3 sequences, around 20% of them present only once. The germline V gene has CDR1 SEHNR and CDR2 FQNEAQ (reference sequence). The length of the CDR3 is 14 residues. The V segment lost 5 bases and the J segment 5 bases; nucleotides outside the gene matches: 6. Study-wide findings and caveats: Some of these motif variants have turned up before, in reports on reactive arthritis synovial fluid and blood.

Concerning this clonotype itself: Its antigen remains unknown.

The sequenced sample consisted of blood, either unsorted or a sorted T cell fraction (not recorded which). V and J are TRBV7-9 and TRBJ2-1, with 7 bases fitting TRBD1. This clonotype originated in a female donor with ankylosing spondylitis or in good health (not recorded which). The CDR3 spells CASSRQGRDNEQFF. The CDR3 nucleotides read TGTGCCAGCAGCCGACAGGGTAGAGACAATGAGCAGTTCTTC.